Listed below are T cell receptor beta chains from one sample, sequenced in a study of shared clonotypes between healthy human individuals. Assay: immunoSEQ multiplex PCR; the TCRdb copy retains only in-frame clones and omits some. The repertoire consists of about 700,000 clones, with around two thirds occurring once and the leading ten covering over 1.5%. The sample taken for sequencing was memory CD4+ T cells sorted from blood. The receptors were gathered from a woman in her twenties or thirties in good health. Both conserved end residues are part of each CDR3. Each record gives: V gene, J gene, CDR3 protein.

v_gene: TRBV2
j_gene: TRBJ1-3
CDR3aa: CASSTRRSGNTIYF

v_gene: TRBV29-1
j_gene: TRBJ2-7
CDR3aa: CSVESLVAGGYEQYF

v_gene: TRBV6-5
j_gene: TRBJ2-1
CDR3aa: CASSKVRAAEQFF

v_gene: TRBV6-1
j_gene: TRBJ2-7
CDR3aa: CASSSRDRGAEQYF

v_gene: TRBV2
j_gene: TRBJ2-1
CDR3aa: CASSEQLAGASEQFF

v_gene: TRBV11-2
j_gene: TRBJ1-3
CDR3aa: CASSSGSLVSGNTIYF

v_gene: TRBV7-7
j_gene: TRBJ1-4
CDR3aa: CATAQDPGEKLFF

v_gene: TRBV9
j_gene: TRBJ2-7
CDR3aa: CASSVGSGFAYEQYF

v_gene: TRBV6-1
j_gene: TRBJ1-3
CDR3aa: CASSGLGIDTIYF

v_gene: TRBV6-6
j_gene: TRBJ2-3
CDR3aa: CASSPTSLDTQYF

v_gene: TRBV28
j_gene: TRBJ1-2
CDR3aa: CASSLSVFRQPLNYGYTF

v_gene: TRBV30
j_gene: TRBJ2-1
CDR3aa: CAWSAPGTSYNEQFF

v_gene: TRBV19
j_gene: TRBJ2-7
CDR3aa: CASSVGEAIYEQYF

v_gene: TRBV5-1
j_gene: TRBJ2-1
CDR3aa: CASSLGSGWVEQFF

v_gene: TRBV15
j_gene: TRBJ1-5
CDR3aa: CATSGQWGNQPQHF

v_gene: TRBV4-1
j_gene: TRBJ1-5
CDR3aa: CASSQEGNARQPQHF

v_gene: TRBV10-3
j_gene: TRBJ2-7
CDR3aa: CAISGQATFYEQYF

v_gene: TRBV30
j_gene: TRBJ2-1
CDR3aa: CAWSVLGDEQFF

v_gene: TRBV27
j_gene: TRBJ1-1
CDR3aa: CASRPQTGNTEAFF

v_gene: TRBV21-1
j_gene: TRBJ2-1
CDR3aa: CASSTTSGAGQGVNEQFF

v_gene: TRBV18
j_gene: TRBJ1-5
CDR3aa: CASSLQDLRANEPQHF

v_gene: TRBV28
j_gene: TRBJ1-1
CDR3aa: CASSQGPGPGRKAFF

v_gene: TRBV4-1
j_gene: TRBJ1-5
CDR3aa: CASSQKTGVFQPQHF

v_gene: TRBV6-1
j_gene: TRBJ1-3
CDR3aa: CASLMRGLSGNTIYF

v_gene: TRBV19
j_gene: TRBJ2-6
CDR3aa: CASSIVGQGWSGANVLTF